A selection of T cell receptor beta chains follows, all from one sample in a study of CD8 T cells in Susac syndrome. Using its own MiXCR run on the immunoSEQ multiplex PCR reads, TCRdb lists one record per CDR3 protein. In the table there are under 200,000 distinct CDR3 sequences, around nine tenths of which are singletons. Sequencing was performed on CD4+ T cells from PBMCs. These receptors were taken from a human donor with Susac syndrome. Each CDR3 is given with its conserved first and last residue. Each record gives: V gene, D gene, CDR3 length, clone size, J gene, CDR3 DNA, CDR3 protein. The D gene is left open where the match is weak. Expanded clones are given a class, and other clones once, few, many or no size at all.

TRBV6-5	.	13	.	TRBJ1-1	TGTGCCAGCAGTTACTTAGGGGTTCCTGAAGCTTTCTTT	CASSYLGVPEAFF
TRBV19	.	17	.	TRBJ2-3	TGTGCCAGTAGTATCGAGGGACACGAAAGCTCCACAGATACGCAGTATTTT	CASSIEGHESSTDTQYF
TRBV6-5	.	13	.	TRBJ2-1	TGTGCCAGCAGTTATAGGGGCTACAATGAGCAGTTCTTC	CASSYRGYNEQFF
TRBV11-1	TRBD2	21	.	TRBJ2-5	TGTGCCAGCAGCTTAGAGTTATTAGTTCGGGCTAGCGGGCGAGACCAAGAGACCCAGTACTTC	CASSLELLVRASGRDQETQYF
TRBV29-1	.	15	.	TRBJ1-1	TGCAGCGTTGAGTCTCAGGGACTGGTGAACACTGAAGCTTTCTTT	CSVESQGLVNTEAFF
TRBV6-6	TRBD1	15	.	TRBJ1-2	TGTGCCAGCAGAACGGCCGAAACAGGGGCCTATGGCTACACCTTC	CASRTAETGAYGYTF
TRBV12-3/TRBV12-4	TRBD1	14	.	TRBJ2-5	TGTGCCAGCAGCGGGACAGGTACCGGGGAGACCCAGTACTTC	CASSGTGTGETQYF
TRBV3-1	TRBD2	16	once	TRBJ2-7	TGTGCCAGCAGCCAAGTTCCAGCGGGAATCTCCTACGAGCAGTACTTC	CASSQVPAGISYEQYF
TRBV20-1	.	16	.	TRBJ2-1	TGCAGTGCTAACAAGCCGACAGGAACTACCTACAATGAGCAGTTCTTC	CSANKPTGTTYNEQFF
TRBV28	.	12	few	TRBJ2-7	TGTGCCAGCAGTTTGGCAGCGTACGAGCAGTACTTC	CASSLAAYEQYF
TRBV6-2/TRBV6-3	TRBD1	14	.	TRBJ1-5	TGTGCCAGCAGCGACTGGGGACAGATTCAGCCCCAGCATTTT	CASSDWGQIQPQHF
TRBV28	.	12	.	TRBJ2-3	TGTGCCAGCAGGACCCCGCCAGATACGCAGTATTTT	CASRTPPDTQYF
TRBV18	.	11	.	TRBJ1-2	TGTGCCAGCTCAACGTCCTATGGCTACACCTTC	CASSTSYGYTF
TRBV4-1	.	16	few	TRBJ2-4	TGCGCCAGCAGCCAAGAACGTCAGGCAGGGGAAAACATTCAGTACTTC	CASSQERQAGENIQYF
TRBV2	.	11	.	TRBJ1-3	TGTGCCAGCAGTGATCTCGGTGAGGCAGATTTT	CASSDLGEADF
TRBV2	.	15	.	TRBJ1-5	TGTGCCAGCAGTTCCGGACGTTATAGCAATCAGCCCCAGCATTTT	CASSSGRYSNQPQHF
TRBV6-5	.	15	.	TRBJ1-1	TGTGCCAGCAGTTACGCGGTATCTCTCCGTTCGACTGCTTTCTTT	CASSYAVSLRSTAFF
TRBV28	TRBD2	16	.	TRBJ2-1	TGTGCCAGCACCCAGGCCAGCGGGACCTCCTACAATGAGCAGTTCTTC	CASTQASGTSYNEQFF
TRBV24-1	.	14	once	TRBJ1-2	TGTGCCACCAGTGACTTCGGAGGAAACTATGGCTACACCTTC	CATSDFGGNYGYTF
TRBV28	TRBD2	16	.	TRBJ2-1	TGTGCCAGCAGTCCCCCTTTAGCGGGAACTTACAATGAGCAGTTCTTC	CASSPPLAGTYNEQFF
TRBV29-1	.	14	.	TRBJ1-2	TGCAGCGTTGGGATTCAGGGGTATAGGAATGGCTACACCTTC	CSVGIQGYRNGYTF
TRBV15	.	14	.	TRBJ2-5	TGTGCCACCAGCAGAGATCGAGCGGGAGAGACCCAGTACTTC	CATSRDRAGETQYF
TRBV29-1	.	12	.	TRBJ1-3	TGCAGCGCCGAGACTAGTGGAAACACCATATATTTT	CSAETSGNTIYF
TRBV6-2/TRBV6-3	.	14	.	TRBJ1-4	TGTGCCAGCAGTTACGACCGAAGAAATGAAAAACTGTTTTTT	CASSYDRRNEKLFF
TRBV5-6	.	14	.	TRBJ2-7	TGTGCCAGCAGTCGTGTTTCTAACTCGGGGGAGCAGTACTTC	CASSRVSNSGEQYF
TRBV20-1	.	13	.	TRBJ2-2	TGCAGTGCTATAGGGTATAGCACCGGGGAGCTGTTTTTT	CSAIGYSTGELFF
TRBV27	.	13	once	TRBJ1-1	TGTGCCAGCAGTTTAAGATATACCACTGAAGCTTTCTTT	CASSLRYTTEAFF
TRBV18	.	15	.	TRBJ1-1	TGTGCCAGCTCACCAACGACGACAGGGAACACTGAAGCTTTCTTT	CASSPTTTGNTEAFF
TRBV11-3	.	13	.	TRBJ2-1	TGTGCCAGCAGCTTAGTAGACGGTAATGAGCAGTTCTTC	CASSLVDGNEQFF
TRBV7-2	TRBD1	15	.	TRBJ1-1	TGTGCCAGCAGCTCTTGGGACAGCAGAAACACTGAAGCTTTCTTT	CASSSWDSRNTEAFF
TRBV2	.	11	.	TRBJ1-2	TGTGCCAGCAGCGTCTTGGACGGCTACACCTTC	CASSVLDGYTF